Described below is a single T cell receptor (beta chain) sequence and its context. This entry comes from a study of cytomegalovirus exposure and HLA in healthy donors. Primers: 60 Vbeta forward and 13 Jbeta reverse. Assay used: immunoSEQ multiplex PCR; TCRdb lists only in-frame clones, some missing. The listing records more than 95,000 clones. This CDR3 is built from 16 residues. Germline assignment: CDR1 LGHNA and CDR2 YSLEER. Trimming left V 0 bases short and J 8 bases short, with 17 bases between. The chain uses TRBV4-3 and TRBJ2-1; the D gene is possibly TRBD1 (5 bases). This clonotype originated in a man in his thirties or forties in good health and CMV-seronegative. The material sequenced was PBMCs. The CDR3 DNA sequence: TGCGCCAGCAGCCAAGAATGGGATGCCCCAGGGTATGAGCAGTTCTTC. It is translated as CASSQEWDAPGYEQFF.